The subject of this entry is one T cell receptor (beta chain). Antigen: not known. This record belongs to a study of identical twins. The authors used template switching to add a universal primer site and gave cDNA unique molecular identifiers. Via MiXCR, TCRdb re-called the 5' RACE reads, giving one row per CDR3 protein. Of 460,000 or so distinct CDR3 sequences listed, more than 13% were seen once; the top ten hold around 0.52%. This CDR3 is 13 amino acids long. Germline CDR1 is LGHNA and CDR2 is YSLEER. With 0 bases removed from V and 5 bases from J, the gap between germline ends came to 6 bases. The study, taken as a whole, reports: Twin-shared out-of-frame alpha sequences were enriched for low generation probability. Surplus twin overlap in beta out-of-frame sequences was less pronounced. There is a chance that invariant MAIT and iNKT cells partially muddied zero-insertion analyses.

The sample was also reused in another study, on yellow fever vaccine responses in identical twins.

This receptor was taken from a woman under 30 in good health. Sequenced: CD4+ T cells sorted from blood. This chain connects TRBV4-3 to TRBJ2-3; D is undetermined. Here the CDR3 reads CASSQDWIDTQYF. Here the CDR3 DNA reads TGCGCCAGCAGCCAAGATTGGATAGATACGCAGTATTTT.